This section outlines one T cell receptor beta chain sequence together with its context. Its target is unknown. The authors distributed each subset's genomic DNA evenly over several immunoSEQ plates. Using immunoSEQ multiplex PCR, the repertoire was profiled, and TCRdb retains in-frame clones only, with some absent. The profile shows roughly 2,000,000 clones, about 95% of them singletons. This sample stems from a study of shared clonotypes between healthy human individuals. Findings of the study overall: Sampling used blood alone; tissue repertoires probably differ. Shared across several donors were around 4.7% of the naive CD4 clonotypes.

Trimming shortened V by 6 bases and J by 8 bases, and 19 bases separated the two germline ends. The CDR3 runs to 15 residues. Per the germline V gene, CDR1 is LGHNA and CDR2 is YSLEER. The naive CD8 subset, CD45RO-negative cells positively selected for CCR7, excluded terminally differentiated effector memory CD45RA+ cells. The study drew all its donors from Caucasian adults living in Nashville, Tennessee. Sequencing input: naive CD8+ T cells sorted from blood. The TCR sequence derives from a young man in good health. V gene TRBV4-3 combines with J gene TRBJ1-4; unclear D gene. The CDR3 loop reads CASRKILEAKEKLFF. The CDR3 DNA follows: TGCGCCAGCAGAAAGATCTTGGAGGCGAAGGAAAAACTGTTTTTT.